Below, one T cell receptor beta chain is given with its context. Its antigen remains unidentified. The naive CD8 population came from CD45RO-negative cells selected for CCR7, without terminally differentiated effector memory CD45RA+ cells. Nashville, Tennessee was home to all donors, who were Caucasian adults. The data stem from a study of shared clonotypes between healthy human individuals. Study-wide results and caveats: Relative to clonotypes present in all four donors, those not shared had lower generation probabilities. Sample collection involved blood only; tissue repertoires are likely different.

The CDR3 loop spans 14 amino acids. The germline V gene encodes CDR1 MNHEY and CDR2 SMNVEV (reference sequence). The ends were cut back, 4 bases at V and 0 bases at J, with 9 bases in the middle. Genomic DNA of every subset was divided equally among multiple immunoSEQ plates. The method was immunoSEQ multiplex PCR; TCRdb's version includes in-frame clones alone and lacks a portion of them. The table includes under 1 million clones, 96% detected once. Sequencing was carried out using naive CD8+ T cells sorted from blood. The TCR originated in a man younger than 40 in good health. J is TRBJ1-1 and V is TRBV27; no firm D call. The CDR3 region has the DNA TGTGCCAGCAGTTCCATGGGAGTGAACACTGAAGCTTTCTTT. Residues: CASSSMGVNTEAFF.